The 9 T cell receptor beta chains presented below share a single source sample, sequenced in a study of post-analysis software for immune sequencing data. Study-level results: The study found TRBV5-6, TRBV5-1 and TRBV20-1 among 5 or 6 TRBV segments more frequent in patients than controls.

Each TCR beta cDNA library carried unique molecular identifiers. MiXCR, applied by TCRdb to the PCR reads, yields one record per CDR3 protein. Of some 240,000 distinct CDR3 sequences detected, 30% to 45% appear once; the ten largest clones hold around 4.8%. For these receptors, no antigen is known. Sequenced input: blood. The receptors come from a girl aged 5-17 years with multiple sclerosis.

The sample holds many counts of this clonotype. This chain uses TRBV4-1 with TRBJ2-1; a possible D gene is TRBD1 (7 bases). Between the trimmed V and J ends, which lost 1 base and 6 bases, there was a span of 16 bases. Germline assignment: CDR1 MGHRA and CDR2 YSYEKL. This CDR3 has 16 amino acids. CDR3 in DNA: TGCGCCAGCAGCCAAGCGGGTCAGGGGGGCGGCAATGAGCAGTTCTTC. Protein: CASSQAGQGGGNEQFF.

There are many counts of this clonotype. The DNA of the CDR3 is TGCAGTGCTAGCGAGGGCTCCTATAATTCACCCCTCCACTTT. It yields the protein CSASEGSYNSPLHF. The chain carries TRBV20-1 and TRBJ1-6; D remains unclear. The CDR3 totals 14 residues. Trimming pared 3 bases from V and 0 bases from J, leaving 6 bases between. Germline CDR1 DFQATT, CDR2 SNEGSKA (reference sequence).

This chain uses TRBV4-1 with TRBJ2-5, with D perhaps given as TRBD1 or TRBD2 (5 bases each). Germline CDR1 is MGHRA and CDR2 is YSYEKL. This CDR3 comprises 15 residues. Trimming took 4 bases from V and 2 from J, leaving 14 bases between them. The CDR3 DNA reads TGCGCCAGCAGCCCCCGGGACGGATTTCAAGAGACCCAGTACTTC. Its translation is CASSPRDGFQETQYF.

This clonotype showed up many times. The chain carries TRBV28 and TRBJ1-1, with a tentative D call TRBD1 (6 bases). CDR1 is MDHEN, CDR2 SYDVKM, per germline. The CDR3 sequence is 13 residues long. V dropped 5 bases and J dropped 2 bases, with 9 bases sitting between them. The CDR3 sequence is CASSRDINTEAFF. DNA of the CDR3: TGTGCCAGCAGTCGGGACATCAACACTGAAGCTTTCTTT. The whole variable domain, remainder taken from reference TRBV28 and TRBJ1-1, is DVKVTQSSRYLVKRTGEKVFLECVQDMDHENMFWYRQDPGLGLRLIYFSYDVKMKEKGDIPEGYSVSREKKERFSLILESASTNQTSMYLCASSRDINTEAFFGQGTRLTVV.

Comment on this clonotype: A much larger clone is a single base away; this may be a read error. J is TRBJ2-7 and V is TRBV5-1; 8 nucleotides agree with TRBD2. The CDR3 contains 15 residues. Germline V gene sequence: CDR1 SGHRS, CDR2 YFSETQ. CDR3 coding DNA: TGCGCCAGCCCAGCCGTAGCGGGGTCCCAAGAGACCCAGGACTTC. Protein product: CASPAVAGSQETQDF.

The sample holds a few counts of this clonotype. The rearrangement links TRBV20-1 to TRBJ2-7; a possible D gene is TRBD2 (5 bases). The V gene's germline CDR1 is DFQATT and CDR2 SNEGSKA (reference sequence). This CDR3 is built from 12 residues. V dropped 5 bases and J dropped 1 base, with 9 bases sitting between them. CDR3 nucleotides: TGCAGTGCTCCTACTAGTTCCTACGAGCAGTACTTC. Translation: CSAPTSSYEQYF.

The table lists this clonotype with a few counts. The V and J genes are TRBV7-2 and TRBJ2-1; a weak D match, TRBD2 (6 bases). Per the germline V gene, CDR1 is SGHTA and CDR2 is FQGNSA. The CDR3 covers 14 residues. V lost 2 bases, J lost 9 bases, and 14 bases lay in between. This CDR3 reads CASSLTSLGGEQFF. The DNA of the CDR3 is TGTGCCAGCAGCTTAACTAGCCTCGGCGGTGAGCAGTTCTTC.

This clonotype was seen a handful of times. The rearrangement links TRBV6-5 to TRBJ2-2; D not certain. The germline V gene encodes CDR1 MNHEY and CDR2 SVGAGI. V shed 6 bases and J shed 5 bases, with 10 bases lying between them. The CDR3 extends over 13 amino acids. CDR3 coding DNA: TGTGCCAGCAGCCACGAGCTTACCGGGGAGCTGTTTTTT. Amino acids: CASSHELTGELFF.

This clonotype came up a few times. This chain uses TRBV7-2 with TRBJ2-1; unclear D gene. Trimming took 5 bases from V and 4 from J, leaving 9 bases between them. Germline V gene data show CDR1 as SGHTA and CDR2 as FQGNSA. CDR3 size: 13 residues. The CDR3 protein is CASSSQRYNEQFF. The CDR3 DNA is TGTGCCAGCAGCAGTCAGAGATACAATGAGCAGTTCTTC.